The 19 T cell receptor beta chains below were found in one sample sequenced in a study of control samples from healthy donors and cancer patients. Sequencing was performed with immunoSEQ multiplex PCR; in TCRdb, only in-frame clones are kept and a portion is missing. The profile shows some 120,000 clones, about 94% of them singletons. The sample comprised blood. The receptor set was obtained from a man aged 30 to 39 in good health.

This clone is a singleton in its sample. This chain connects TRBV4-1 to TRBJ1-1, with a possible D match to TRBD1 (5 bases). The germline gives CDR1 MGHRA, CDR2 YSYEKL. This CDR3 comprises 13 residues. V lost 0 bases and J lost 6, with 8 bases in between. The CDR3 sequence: CASSQDLTAEAFF. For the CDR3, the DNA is TGCGCCAGCAGCCAAGATTTGACAGCTGAAGCTTTCTTT.

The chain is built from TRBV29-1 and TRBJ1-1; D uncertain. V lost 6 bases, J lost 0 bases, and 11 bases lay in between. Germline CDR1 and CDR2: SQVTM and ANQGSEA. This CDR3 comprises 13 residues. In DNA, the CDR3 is TGCAGCGTGATAGGTGCTATGAACACTGAAGCTTTCTTT. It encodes CSVIGAMNTEAFF.

CDR3 bases: TGTGCCAGTAGTGACCTGGGACATCCCCAAGAGACCCAGTACTTC. Translation gives CASSDLGHPQETQYF. V usage is TRBV19 and J usage is TRBJ2-5, with D tentatively TRBD1 (6 bases). V was pared by 5 bases and J by 1 base, with 14 bases between. Germline V CDR1 and CDR2: LNHDA, SQIVND (reference sequence). The CDR3 spans 15 residues.

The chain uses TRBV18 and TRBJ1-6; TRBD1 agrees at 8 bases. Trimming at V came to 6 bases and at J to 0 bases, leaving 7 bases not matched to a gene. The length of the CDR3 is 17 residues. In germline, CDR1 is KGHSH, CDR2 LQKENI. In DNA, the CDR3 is TGTGCCAGCTCGCGGACAGGGCCGAGCTCCTATAATTCACCCCTCCACTTT. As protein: CASSRTGPSSYNSPLHF.

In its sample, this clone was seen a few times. CDR3: CASSAGENNEQFF. CDR3 DNA: TGTGCCAGCAGTGCTGGCGAAAACAATGAGCAGTTCTTC. The rearrangement links TRBV6-4 to TRBJ2-1, with D unclear. The length of the CDR3 is 13 residues. With 4 bases removed from V and 5 bases from J, the gap between germline ends came to 9 bases. Germline V lookup: CDR1 MRHNA, CDR2 SNTAGT.

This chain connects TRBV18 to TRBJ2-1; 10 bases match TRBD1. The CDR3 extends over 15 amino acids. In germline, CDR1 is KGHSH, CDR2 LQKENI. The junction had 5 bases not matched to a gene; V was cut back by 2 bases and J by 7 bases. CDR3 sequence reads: CASSPGQGDLNEQFF. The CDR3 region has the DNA TGTGCCAGCTCACCAGGACAGGGGGATTTGAATGAGCAGTTCTTC. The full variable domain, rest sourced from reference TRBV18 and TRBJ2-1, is NAGVMQNPRHLVRRRGQEARLRCSPMKGHSHVYWYRQLPEEGLKFMVYLQKENIIDESGMPKERFSAEFPKEGPSILRIQQVVRGDSAAYFCASSPGQGDLNEQFFGPGTRLTVL.

CDR3 amino acids: CASSGGGGSDTQYF. CDR3 bases: TGTGCCAGCTCAGGAGGGGGAGGATCAGATACGCAGTATTTT. The chain is built from TRBV18 and TRBJ2-3; D is perhaps TRBD1 or TRBD2 (6 bases each). The CDR3 runs 14 residues. Trimming pared 5 bases from V and 4 bases from J, leaving 13 bases between. Germline CDR1 KGHSH, CDR2 LQKENI. The complete variable domain, with remaining parts taken from reference TRBV18 and TRBJ2-3, reads NAGVMQNPRHLVRRRGQEARLRCSPMKGHSHVYWYRQLPEEGLKFMVYLQKENIIDESGMPKERFSAEFPKEGPSILRIQQVVRGDSAAYFCASSGGGGSDTQYFGPGTRLTVL.

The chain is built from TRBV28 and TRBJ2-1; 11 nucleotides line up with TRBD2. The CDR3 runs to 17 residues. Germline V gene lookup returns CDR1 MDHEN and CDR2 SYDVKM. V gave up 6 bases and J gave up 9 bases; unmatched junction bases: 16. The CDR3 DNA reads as TGTGCCAGCAGCAGTACCTTAGCGGGGGGGAGGAGAGTTGAGCAGTTCTTC. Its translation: CASSSTLAGGRRVEQFF.

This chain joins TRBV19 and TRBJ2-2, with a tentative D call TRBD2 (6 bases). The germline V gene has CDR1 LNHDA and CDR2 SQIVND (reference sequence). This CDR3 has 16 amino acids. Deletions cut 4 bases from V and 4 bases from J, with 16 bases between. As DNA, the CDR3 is TGTGCCAGTAGTACCGCGGGACTGGCGATCACCGGGGAGCTGTTTTTT. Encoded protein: CASSTAGLAITGELFF. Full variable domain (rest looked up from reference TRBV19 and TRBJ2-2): DGGITQSPKYLFRKEGQNVTLSCEQNLNHDAMYWYRQDPGQGLRLIYYSQIVNDFQKGDIAEGYSVSREKKESFPLTVTSAQKNPTAFYLCASSTAGLAITGELFFGEGSRLTVL.

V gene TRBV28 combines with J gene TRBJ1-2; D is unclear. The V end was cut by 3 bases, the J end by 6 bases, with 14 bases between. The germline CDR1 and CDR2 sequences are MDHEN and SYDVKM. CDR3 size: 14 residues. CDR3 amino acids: CASSFFGVINGYTF. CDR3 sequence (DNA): TGTGCCAGCAGTTTTTTTGGGGTGATAAATGGCTACACCTTC.

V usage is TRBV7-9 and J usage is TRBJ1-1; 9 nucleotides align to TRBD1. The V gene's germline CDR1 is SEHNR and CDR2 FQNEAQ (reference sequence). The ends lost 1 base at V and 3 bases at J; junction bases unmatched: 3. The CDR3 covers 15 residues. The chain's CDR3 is CASSLEQGAYTEAFF. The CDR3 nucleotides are TGTGCCAGCAGCTTAGAACAGGGGGCCTACACTGAAGCTTTCTTT.

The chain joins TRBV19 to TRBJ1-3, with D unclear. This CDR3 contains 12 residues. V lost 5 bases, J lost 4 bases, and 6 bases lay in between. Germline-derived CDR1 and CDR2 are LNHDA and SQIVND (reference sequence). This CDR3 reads CASSPHGNTIYF. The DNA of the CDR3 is TGTGCCAGTAGTCCCCACGGAAACACCATATATTTT.

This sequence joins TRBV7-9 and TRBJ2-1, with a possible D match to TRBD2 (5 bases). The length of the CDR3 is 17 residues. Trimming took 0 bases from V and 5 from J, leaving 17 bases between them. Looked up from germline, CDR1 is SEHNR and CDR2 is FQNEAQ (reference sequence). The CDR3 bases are TGTGCCAGCAGCTTAGCATCGCGACTACACTCTGACAATGAGCAGTTCTTC. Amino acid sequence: CASSLASRLHSDNEQFF.

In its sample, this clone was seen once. DNA for the CDR3: TGTGCCAGCAGCGCCAACAAATGGCCCGGAGGGGTTGGAAACACCATATATTTT. This encodes CASSANKWPGGVGNTIYF. The chain couples TRBV9 to TRBJ1-3, with a weak D call TRBD1 (5 bases). The germline V and J ends were trimmed by 3 bases and 3 bases, with 22 bases remaining between them. CDR1 SGDLS and CDR2 YYNGEE come from the germline V gene. The CDR3 length is 18 residues.

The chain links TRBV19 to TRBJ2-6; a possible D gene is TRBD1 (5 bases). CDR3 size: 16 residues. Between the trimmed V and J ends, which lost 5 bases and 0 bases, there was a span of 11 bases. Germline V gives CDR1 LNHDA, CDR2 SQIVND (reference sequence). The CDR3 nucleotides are TGTGCCAGTAGTGCTAGACAGAGCTCTGGGGCCAACGTCCTGACTTTC. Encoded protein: CASSARQSSGANVLTF.

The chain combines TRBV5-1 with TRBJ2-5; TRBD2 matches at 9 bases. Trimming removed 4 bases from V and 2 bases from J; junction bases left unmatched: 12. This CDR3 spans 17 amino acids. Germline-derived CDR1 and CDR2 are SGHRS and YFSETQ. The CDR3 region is CASSPGGSGGVQETQYF. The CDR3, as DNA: TGCGCCAGCAGCCCAGGGGGTAGCGGGGGAGTTCAAGAGACCCAGTACTTC.

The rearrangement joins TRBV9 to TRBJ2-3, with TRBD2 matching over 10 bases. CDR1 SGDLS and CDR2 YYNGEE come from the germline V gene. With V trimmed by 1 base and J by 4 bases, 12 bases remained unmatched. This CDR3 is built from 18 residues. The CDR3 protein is CASSVRPRESGGADTQYF. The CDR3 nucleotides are TGTGCCAGCAGCGTACGTCCCAGAGAGAGCGGGGGGGCAGATACGCAGTATTTT. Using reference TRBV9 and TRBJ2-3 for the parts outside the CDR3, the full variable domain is DSGVTQTPKHLITATGQRVTLRCSPRSGDLSVYWYQQSLDQGLQFLIQYYNGEERAKGNILERFSAQQFPDLHSELNLSSLELGDSALYFCASSVRPRESGGADTQYFGPGTRLTVL.

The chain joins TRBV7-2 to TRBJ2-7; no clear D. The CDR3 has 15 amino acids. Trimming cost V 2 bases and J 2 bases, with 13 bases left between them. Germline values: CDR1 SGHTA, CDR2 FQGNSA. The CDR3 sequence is CASSLPDGPTYEQYF. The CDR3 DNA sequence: TGTGCCAGCAGCTTACCCGACGGACCCACCTACGAGCAGTACTTC.

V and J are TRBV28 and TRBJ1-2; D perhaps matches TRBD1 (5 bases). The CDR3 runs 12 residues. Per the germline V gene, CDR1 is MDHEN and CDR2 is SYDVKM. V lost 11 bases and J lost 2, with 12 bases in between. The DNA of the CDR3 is TGTGCCGTCCGGACAATCAACTATGGCTACACCTTC. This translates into CAVRTINYGYTF.